This T cell receptor beta chain derives from a study of T-cell reconstitution after alpha-beta-depleted transplantation in children. Trimming at V came to 7 bases and at J to 5 bases, leaving 10 bases not matched to a gene. Germline V lookup: CDR1 LNHDA, CDR2 SQIVND (reference sequence). CDR3 length: 14 amino acids. Construction of the TCRbeta library involved unique molecular identifiers. TCRdb used MiXCR to reprocess the PCR reads, holding one entry per CDR3 protein. The table shows around 600,000 distinct CDR3 sequences, with 15% to 20% occurring only once. In this sample, this clonotype turned up many times.

The origin of this receptor is a human donor who donated a stem cell graft to a child with acute myeloid leukemia. The chain recombines TRBV19 with TRBJ2-7, with TRBD2 matching over 8 bases. This specimen consisted of PBMCs from the stem cell graft donor, obtained from the stem cell graft. The CDR3 loop reads CASTAAGAGDEQYV. The CDR3 nucleotides are TGTGCCAGTACCGCAGCGGGGGCAGGCGACGAGCAGTACGTC.